This TCR beta chain derives from a study of blood T cell repertoires in COVID-19. Study-level information: Acute and convalescent COVID-19 specimens originated in the United States, Italy and Spain. T cells, B-cell-depleted T cells, or PBMCs provided the cDNA or gDNA that served as material.

The participants were between roughly 18 and 90 years old and came from 24 US areas. Two consecutive negative NP/OP PCR tests, clearance, or resolved symptoms defined Cohort 3 recovery. TCRdb's copy holds only in-frame clones and misses some; the assay was immunoSEQ multiplex PCR. The sample lists 250,000 or so clones, around 90% occurring once. Sequencing used PBMCs or T cells enriched from blood (not recorded which). The sequence was collected from a woman in her forties or fifties who had recovered from COVID-19.

CDR3 residues: CASSQGYSGIQFF. CDR3 DNA sequence: TGCGCCAGCAGCCAAGGTTATAGCGGGATTCAGTTCTTC. J is TRBJ2-1 and V is TRBV4-1; 8 bases are a match to TRBD2. CDR1 and CDR2 (germline): MGHRA, YSYEKL. Trimming removed 1 base from V and 13 bases from J; junction bases left unmatched: 6. The CDR3 extends over 13 amino acids.